A selection of T cell receptor beta chains follows, all from one sample in a study of cytomegalovirus exposure and HLA in healthy donors. Sequencing used immunoSEQ multiplex PCR; TCRdb keeps in-frame clones, though not all of them. The table records 120,000 to 150,000 clones, roughly two thirds of them present only once. The source material was PBMCs. These receptors originate from a woman between 40 and 50 years old in good health and CMV-seronegative. The CDR3 runs from the conserved cysteine through the conserved F or W. The order of the fields is clone size, J gene, D gene, V gene, CDR3 protein, CDR3 DNA. A D gene is named only where the DNA matches it firmly. Not every row has a clone size; where given, it reads once, few, many or a size class.

once	TRBJ2-1	TRBD1	TRBV28	CATRPGQLTYNEQFF	TGTGCCACCCGCCCGGGACAGCTTACCTACAATGAGCAGTTCTTC
few	TRBJ2-5	NA	TRBV6-1	CASGLTGQETQYF	TGTGCCAGCGGCTTAACAGGACAAGAGACCCAGTACTTC
NA	TRBJ1-1	TRBD1	TRBV6-5	CASSYSQGASEAFF	TGTGCCAGCAGTTACTCACAGGGGGCGAGTGAAGCTTTCTTT
NA	TRBJ1-3	NA	TRBV9	CASSVEETRRSGNTIYF	TGTGCCAGCAGCGTGGAAGAGACTCGTCGCTCTGGAAACACCATATATTTT
once	TRBJ1-1	NA	TRBV19	CASSIWEGMNTEAFF	TGTGCCAGTAGTATCTGGGAGGGCATGAACACTGAAGCTTTCTTT
NA	TRBJ1-3	NA	TRBV6-1	CASFTQASGNTIYF	TGTGCCAGCTTTACACAGGCCTCTGGAAACACCATATATTTT
NA	TRBJ1-1	TRBD1	TRBV5-6	CASSLGQGGVEAFF	TGTGCCAGCAGCTTGGGACAGGGGGGCGTAGAAGCTTTCTTT
NA	TRBJ1-1	NA	TRBV7-3	CASSPGLEVGWLRFAFF	TGTGCCAGCAGTCCAGGACTAGAAGTGGGTTGGTTGCGCTTTGCTTTCTTT
NA	TRBJ1-1	NA	TRBV5-6	CASSPGPTGGTEAFF	TGTGCCAGCAGTCCAGGACCGACGGGGGGGACTGAAGCTTTCTTT
NA	TRBJ2-7	TRBD2	TRBV4-1	CASSQEWNGGAEYF	TGCGCCAGCAGCCAAGAATGGAACGGGGGGGCAGAGTACTTC
once	TRBJ2-1	NA	TRBV6-1	CASSLSRRNNEQFF	TGTGCCAGCAGTCTCTCTAGACGGAACAATGAGCAGTTCTTC
NA	TRBJ1-2	NA	TRBV29-1	CSAQTGNYGYTF	TGCAGCGCACAGACGGGGAACTATGGCTACACCTTC
NA	TRBJ1-5	TRBD1	TRBV5-1	CASSLAGQGDYSNQPQHF	TGCGCCAGCAGCTTGGCGGGACAGGGAGATTATAGCAATCAGCCCCAGCATTTT
few	TRBJ1-1	NA	TRBV29-1	CSVADLDGEAFF	TGCAGCGTTGCGGACTTGGACGGTGAAGCTTTCTTT
once	TRBJ2-5	TRBD2	TRBV10-1	CASNVWRGAQETQYF	TGCGCCAGCAACGTGTGGCGGGGGGCCCAAGAGACCCAGTACTTC
NA	TRBJ1-1	NA	TRBV28	CASSFPPGRGGNTEAFF	TGTGCCAGCAGTTTCCCGCCCGGGAGGGGCGGGAACACTGAAGCTTTCTTT
NA	TRBJ2-3	NA	TRBV7-2	CASSPGMWEGDTQYF	TGTGCCAGCAGCCCCGGGATGTGGGAAGGAGATACGCAGTATTTT
once	TRBJ2-6	NA	TRBV27	CASNTISGANVLTF	TGTGCCAGCAACACTATCTCTGGGGCCAACGTCCTGACTTTC
NA	TRBJ2-3	TRBD1	TRBV5-1	CASSPAGTALTDTQYF	TGCGCCAGCAGCCCGGCCGGGACAGCCCTCACAGATACGCAGTATTTT
NA	TRBJ1-2	NA	TRBV5-8	CASSLATGSTYGYTF	TGTGCCAGCAGCTTGGCCACAGGGTCGACATATGGCTACACCTTC
NA	TRBJ1-1	NA	TRBV7-9	CASSLAGGLRGTEAFF	TGTGCCAGCAGCTTAGCGGGGGGGTTGAGAGGAACTGAAGCTTTCTTT
NA	TRBJ2-1	TRBD2	TRBV7-9	CASSVSSGGYNEQFF	TGTGCCAGCAGCGTTTCTAGCGGGGGCTACAATGAGCAGTTCTTC
once	TRBJ2-1	NA	TRBV7-2	CASSLGRLTYNEQFF	TGTGCCAGCAGCTTAGGGCGACTAACCTACAATGAGCAGTTCTTC
NA	TRBJ2-1	TRBD1	TRBV5-8	CASSLRGQPYNEQFF	TGTGCCAGCAGCTTGCGGGGACAGCCCTACAATGAGCAGTTCTTC
NA	TRBJ1-1	TRBD1	TRBV9	CASSVAGQGARNTEAFF	TGTGCCAGCAGCGTAGCTGGACAGGGGGCGAGGAACACTGAAGCTTTCTTT
NA	TRBJ1-2	NA	TRBV19	CASSRNPSGADGYTF	TGTGCCAGTAGTCGAAACCCCAGCGGGGCCGATGGCTACACCTTC
NA	TRBJ1-2	NA	TRBV28	CASSLGGGSDGYTF	TGTGCCAGCAGTTTGGGCGGGGGCTCGGATGGCTACACCTTC
once	TRBJ1-2	TRBD1	TRBV6-4	CASSDRTGEASNYGYTF	TGTGCCAGCAGTGACCGGACAGGAGAAGCTTCTAACTATGGCTACACCTTC
NA	TRBJ2-3	NA	TRBV5-4	CASSPGRVADTQYF	TGTGCCAGCAGCCCCGGCAGGGTCGCAGATACGCAGTATTTT
NA	TRBJ1-3	TRBD1	TRBV6-1	CASRTTGTGNTIYF	TGTGCCAGCAGGACGACAGGGACTGGAAACACCATATATTTT
NA	TRBJ1-1	NA	TRBV5-1	CASSFGTGDGTEAFF	TGCGCCAGCAGCTTCGGCACAGGAGACGGCACTGAAGCTTTCTTT
once	TRBJ1-3	TRBD1	TRBV14	CASSQGNRGPGNTIYF	TGTGCCAGCAGCCAAGGAAACAGGGGGCCAGGAAACACCATATATTTT
once	TRBJ1-4	NA	TRBV5-1	CASSPQPTEPREKLFF	TGCGCCAGCAGCCCCCAACCGACGGAGCCTCGGGAAAAACTGTTTTTT
NA	TRBJ1-5	NA	TRBV19	CASTSARGLPQHF	TGTGCCAGTACCTCGGCGCGGGGTCTGCCCCAGCATTTT
few	TRBJ2-1	TRBD2	TRBV4-2	CASSQAAGDYNEQFF	TGTGCCAGCAGCCAGGCAGCGGGGGACTACAATGAGCAGTTCTTC
NA	TRBJ1-2	TRBD1	TRBV5-8	CASRLVLDRGRYKGGYTF	TGTGCCAGCCGGCTTGTTTTGGACAGGGGGCGGTACAAAGGAGGCTACACCTTC
NA	TRBJ1-1	NA	TRBV14	CASSPWGRADTEAFF	TGTGCCAGCAGCCCTTGGGGCAGGGCGGACACTGAAGCTTTCTTT
few	TRBJ2-3	NA	TRBV5-6	CASSIIGHISTDTQYF	TGTGCCAGCAGCATAATTGGACACATTAGCACAGATACGCAGTATTTT
few	TRBJ1-2	NA	TRBV6-6	CASSSDNNYGYTF	TGTGCCAGCAGTTCAGACAATAACTATGGCTACACCTTC
NA	TRBJ2-3	NA	TRBV29-1	CSATLTASSTDTQYF	TGCAGCGCTACCTTGACAGCGTCTAGCACAGATACGCAGTATTTT
NA	TRBJ2-3	NA	TRBV19	CASSPNSYRTDTQYF	TGTGCCAGTAGCCCGAACTCGTATCGCACAGATACGCAGTATTTT
NA	TRBJ2-7	TRBD1	TRBV5-5	CASSLTTGGFLEQYF	TGTGCCAGCAGCCTGACGACAGGGGGCTTTCTCGAGCAGTACTTC
NA	TRBJ2-5	NA	TRBV6-1	CASRRDSPKETQYF	TGTGCCAGCAGGAGGGACTCTCCCAAAGAGACCCAGTACTTC
NA	TRBJ1-1	TRBD1	TRBV11-2	CASSQPLQTGGNTEAFF	TGTGCCAGCAGCCAACCTCTACAGACAGGGGGGAACACTGAAGCTTTCTTT
few	TRBJ1-1	TRBD1	TRBV6-1	CASSEREGQGNTEAFF	TGTGCCAGCAGTGAAAGGGAGGGACAGGGGAACACTGAAGCTTTCTTT
few	TRBJ1-3	TRBD1	TRBV7-9	CASSFTRDRGFIGGNTIYF	TGTGCCAGCAGTTTCACCCGGGACAGGGGATTCATAGGTGGAAACACCATATATTTT
NA	TRBJ2-7	TRBD2	TRBV2	CASREGYSSYEQYF	TGTGCCAGTAGGGAGGGGTATAGCTCCTACGAGCAGTACTTC
NA	TRBJ1-5	TRBD1	TRBV18	CASSQQGLDQPQHF	TGTGCCAGCTCACAACAGGGGCTCGATCAGCCCCAGCATTTT
few	TRBJ1-5	NA	TRBV6-6	CASSYQGGDQPQHF	TGTGCCAGCAGTTATCAGGGAGGCGATCAGCCCCAGCATTTT
NA	TRBJ2-2	TRBD1	TRBV10-3	CAIGTGKNTGELFF	TGTGCCATCGGGACAGGAAAGAACACCGGGGAGCTGTTTTTT
few	TRBJ1-1	NA	TRBV7-9	CASSLDFQNTEAFF	TGTGCCAGCAGCTTAGACTTCCAGAACACTGAAGCTTTCTTT
NA	TRBJ1-2	NA	TRBV12-2	CASRYKRQWNLSEGYTF	TGTGCAAGTCGCTACAAAAGACAGTGGAACTTATCGGAGGGCTACACCTTC
NA	TRBJ1-5	NA	TRBV2	CASSERSGLEPQHF	TGTGCCAGCAGTGAGCGGTCCGGCCTTGAGCCCCAGCATTTT
NA	TRBJ2-4	TRBD1	TRBV7-9	CASSPGGYPENIQYF	TGTGCCAGCAGCCCAGGGGGCTACCCCGAAAACATTCAGTACTTC
NA	TRBJ1-1	TRBD1	TRBV4-1	CASSQQPGTGGEVAFF	TGCGCCAGCAGCCAACAACCGGGCACAGGGGGCGAGGTAGCTTTCTTT
NA	TRBJ2-2	TRBD2	TRBV5-1	CASSDIYGGDTGELFF	TGCGCCAGCAGCGACATATACGGGGGGGACACCGGGGAGCTGTTTTTT
NA	TRBJ2-5	TRBD2	TRBV28	CASSFIAGGLAETQYF	TGTGCCAGCAGTTTCATAGCGGGGGGGCTGGCTGAGACCCAGTACTTC
NA	TRBJ1-5	NA	TRBV7-2	CASSRYSNQPQHF	TGTGCCAGCAGCCGGTATAGCAATCAGCCCCAGCATTTT
NA	TRBJ2-1	TRBD1	TRBV19	CASSMPQGAVNNEQFF	TGTGCCAGTAGTATGCCACAGGGGGCGGTTAACAATGAGCAGTTCTTC
NA	TRBJ1-5	NA	TRBV6-1	CASSLDQGQPQHF	TGTGCCAGCAGTCTGGATCAGGGGCAGCCCCAGCATTTT